Below, 15 T cell receptor beta chains from the same sample are listed, as sequenced in a study of T cells in Graves' hyperthyroidism and ophthalmopathy. Amplified regions were TCR beta CDR3 sequences from RNA transcripts. First-round RT-PCR with HTBI primers amplified the TCR CDR3 region. MiXCR was run by TCRdb on the multiplex PCR reads, yielding one entry per CDR3 protein. The repertoire includes about 420,000 distinct CDR3 sequences, roughly 15% of them detected once, and 5.3% sits in the top ten. The sequencing input was blood. The receptors stem from a woman in her late teens or twenties with Graves' hyperthyroidism.

The chain carries TRBV18 and TRBJ2-1, with TRBD1 matching over 12 bases. The CDR3 is 14 amino acids. The germline V gene has CDR1 KGHSH and CDR2 LQKENI. J lost 10 bases, V lost 3 bases, and 4 bases had no gene match. The CDR3 DNA reads TGTGCCAGCTCACCGGGACAGGGGGCAACCGAGCAGTTCTTC. Translation: CASSPGQGATEQFF.

This clonotype was detected a few times. A much larger clone sits a single nucleotide away, making a read error possible. The chain links TRBV10-3 to TRBJ2-1; D remains ambiguous. In germline, CDR1 is ENHRY, CDR2 SYGVKD. This CDR3 has 14 amino acids. The CDR3 bases are TGTGCCATCAGTGAGTCGTCTGGGCGGAATGGGCAGTTCTTC. This translates into CAISESSGRNGQFF.

This clonotype was seen at least ten times. The V gene is TRBV12-3 or TRBV12-4, the J gene TRBJ2-7; a possible D gene is TRBD2 (6 bases). The CDR3 covers 13 residues. Trimming shortened V by 4 bases and J by 3 bases, and 10 bases separated the two germline ends. The CDR3 sequence: CASSWRDGYEQYF. In nucleotides, the CDR3 is TGTGCCAGCAGTTGGAGGGACGGCTACGAGCAGTACTTC.

This clonotype was observed at least ten times. CDR3 nucleotide sequence: TGCGCCAGCAGCGCGGCAGGGACAGATACGCAGTATTTT. Encoded protein: CASSAAGTDTQYF. The rearrangement joins TRBV5-1 to TRBJ2-3, with D possibly matching TRBD1 (5 bases). Germline V gene sequence: CDR1 SGHRS, CDR2 YFSETQ. Trimming stripped 4 bases from V and 3 bases from J, with 9 bases between. The CDR3 contains 13 residues. Full variable domain (missing parts from reference TRBV5-1 and TRBJ2-3): KAGVTQTPRYLIKTRGQQVTLSCSPISGHRSVSWYQQTPGQGLQFLFEYFSETQRNKGNFPGRFSGRQFSNSRSEMNVSTLELGDSALYLCASSAAGTDTQYFGPGTRLTVL.

This clonotype has just a few counts. The CDR3 loop reads CASSPTPAPDSPLHF. CDR3 sequence (DNA): TGTGCCAGCAGCCCCACCCCCGCTCCAGATTCACCCCTCCACTTT. The V call is TRBV5-6, the J call TRBJ1-6; D gene uncertain. Germline CDR1 reads SGHDT; CDR2 reads YYEEEE. The CDR3 runs 15 residues. The V and J ends lost 4 bases and 8 bases respectively, with 16 bases between them.

A few counts support this clonotype. The rearrangement uses TRBV18 and TRBJ2-5, with D tentatively TRBD2 (6 bases). The CDR3 totals 14 residues. Per germline, CDR1 KGHSH and CDR2 LQKENI. V was trimmed by 2 bases and J by 5 bases, leaving 12 bases between them. The CDR3 DNA reads TGTGCCAGCTCACCATATCGGGGGTCCGAGACCCAGTACTTC. Its translation: CASSPYRGSETQYF. Filled out from reference TRBV18 and TRBJ2-5, the complete variable domain reads NAGVMQNPRHLVRRRGQEARLRCSPMKGHSHVYWYRQLPEEGLKFMVYLQKENIIDESGMPKERFSAEFPKEGPSILRIQQVVRGDSAAYFCASSPYRGSETQYFGPGTRLLVL.

The chain links TRBV19 to TRBJ2-2, with a possible D match to TRBD1 (6 bases). Germline CDR1 reads LNHDA; CDR2 reads SQIVND (reference sequence). V was shortened by 3 bases and J by 7 bases, with 15 bases between the two germline ends. The CDR3 consists of 15 residues. In nucleotides, the CDR3 is TGTGCCAGTAGTATGGCCAGGGGTATGGTCGGGGAGCTGTTTTTT. Encoded protein: CASSMARGMVGELFF.

The CDR3 region is CASSYRKGYGYTF. CDR3 nucleotides: TGTGCCAGCAGTTATAGGAAGGGCTATGGCTACACCTTC. The chain recombines TRBV12-3 or TRBV12-4 with TRBJ1-2; no firm D call. The CDR3 loop spans 13 amino acids. Trimming stripped 4 bases from V and 4 bases from J, with 10 bases between.

J is TRBJ2-2 and V is TRBV28, with 9 nucleotides matching TRBD1. V gave up 6 bases and J gave up 6 bases; unmatched junction bases: 5. Germline CDR1 reads MDHEN; CDR2 reads SYDVKM. The CDR3 totals 14 residues. CDR3 protein: CASSTNRGPGELFF. The CDR3 DNA reads as TGTGCCAGCAGCACAAACAGGGGGCCCGGGGAGCTGTTTTTT.

This clonotype was picked up a small number of times. The V call is TRBV5-1, the J call TRBJ1-1, with D possibly being TRBD1 (6 bases). The germline V gene encodes CDR1 SGHRS and CDR2 YFSETQ. CDR3 size: 15 residues. V was clipped by 0 bases and J by 1 base, with 10 bases between them. The DNA for the CDR3 is TGCGCCAGCAGCTTGGCCACGGACAGGAACACTGAAGCTTTCTTT. Amino acids: CASSLATDRNTEAFF.

This clonotype was observed many times. This chain connects TRBV9 to TRBJ1-1; D remains unclear. The CDR3 has 14 residues. Germline CDR1 reads SGDLS; CDR2 reads YYNGEE. The V gene lost 4 bases and the J gene lost 3 bases, with 13 bases spanning the gap. As DNA, the CDR3 is TGTGCCAGCAGCCCCAGCTTCGGGGACACTGAAGCTTTCTTT. Translation gives CASSPSFGDTEAFF.

This clonotype was counted at least ten times. The chain is built from TRBV5-1 and TRBJ1-6; weak D call: TRBD1 (6 bases). The germline V gene has CDR1 SGHRS and CDR2 YFSETQ. This CDR3 has 16 residues. Trimming took 0 bases from V and 9 from J, leaving 16 bases between them. CDR3: CASSLEEQGWGSPLHF. CDR3 coding DNA: TGCGCCAGCAGCTTGGAGGAACAGGGTTGGGGTTCACCCCTCCACTTT.

At least ten counts were recorded for this clonotype. CDR3 amino acids: CAWTDRRRTDTQYF. The DNA of the CDR3 is TGTGCCTGGACGGACAGGCGGCGCACAGATACGCAGTATTTT. The chain carries TRBV30 and TRBJ2-3, with TRBD1 matching 7 bases. The germline V gene encodes CDR1 GTSNPN and CDR2 SVGIG (reference sequence). V was clipped by 4 bases and J by 1 base; unmatched bases: 5. The CDR3 loop spans 14 amino acids. The variable domain in full, with the rest retrieved from reference TRBV30 and TRBJ2-3, is SQTIHQWPATLVQPVGSPLSLECTVEGTSNPNLYWYRQAAGRGLQLLFYSVGIGQISSEVPQNLSASRPQDRQFILSSKKLLLSDSGFYLCAWTDRRRTDTQYFGPGTRLTVL.

V usage is TRBV9 and J usage is TRBJ2-1; no clear D. V was cut by 7 bases and J by 0 bases, with 11 bases left in between. CDR1 SGDLS and CDR2 YYNGEE come from the germline V gene. The CDR3 sequence is 14 residues long. CDR3 DNA: TGTGCCAGCGCCACGGGTAGCTCCTACAATGAGCAGTTCTTC. As protein: CASATGSSYNEQFF.

This clonotype was observed many times. The genes are TRBV9 and TRBJ1-2, with 10 bases matching TRBD1. The length of the CDR3 is 16 residues. J lost 4 bases, V lost 0 bases, and 6 bases had no gene match. In germline, CDR1 is SGDLS, CDR2 YYNGEE. The chain's CDR3 is CASSVAGQGEVYGYTF. In DNA form, the CDR3 reads TGTGCCAGCAGCGTAGCTGGACAGGGGGAGGTCTATGGCTACACCTTC.